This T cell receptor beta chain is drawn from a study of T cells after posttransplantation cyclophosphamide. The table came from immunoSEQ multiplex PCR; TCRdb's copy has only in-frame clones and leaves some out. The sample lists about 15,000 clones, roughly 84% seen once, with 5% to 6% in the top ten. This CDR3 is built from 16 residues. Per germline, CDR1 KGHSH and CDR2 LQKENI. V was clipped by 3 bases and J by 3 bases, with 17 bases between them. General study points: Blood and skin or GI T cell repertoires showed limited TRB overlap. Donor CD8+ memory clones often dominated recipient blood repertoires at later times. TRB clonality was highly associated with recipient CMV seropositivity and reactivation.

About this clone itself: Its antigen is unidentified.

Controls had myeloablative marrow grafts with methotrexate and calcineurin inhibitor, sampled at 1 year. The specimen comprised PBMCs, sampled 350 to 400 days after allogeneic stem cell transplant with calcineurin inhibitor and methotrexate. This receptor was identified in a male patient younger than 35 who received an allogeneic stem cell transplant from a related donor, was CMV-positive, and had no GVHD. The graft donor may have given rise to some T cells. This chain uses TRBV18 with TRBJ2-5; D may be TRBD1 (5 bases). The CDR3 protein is CASSPGLTGMEETQYF. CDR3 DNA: TGTGCCAGCTCACCGGGTCTAACAGGAATGGAAGAGACCCAGTACTTC.